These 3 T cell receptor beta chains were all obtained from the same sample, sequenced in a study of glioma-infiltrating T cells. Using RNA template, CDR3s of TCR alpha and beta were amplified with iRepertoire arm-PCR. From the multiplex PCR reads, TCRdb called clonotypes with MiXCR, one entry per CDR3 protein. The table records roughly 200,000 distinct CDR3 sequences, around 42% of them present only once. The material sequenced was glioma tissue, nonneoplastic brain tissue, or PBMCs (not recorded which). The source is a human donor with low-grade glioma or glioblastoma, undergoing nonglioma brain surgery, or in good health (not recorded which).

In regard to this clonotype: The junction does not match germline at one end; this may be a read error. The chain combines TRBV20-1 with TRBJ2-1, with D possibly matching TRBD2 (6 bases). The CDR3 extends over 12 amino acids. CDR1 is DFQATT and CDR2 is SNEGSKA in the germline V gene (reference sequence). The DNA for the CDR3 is TGCAGTGCAAAGGGAGGTTGGAATGAGAAGTTCTTC. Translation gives CSAKGGWNEKFF.

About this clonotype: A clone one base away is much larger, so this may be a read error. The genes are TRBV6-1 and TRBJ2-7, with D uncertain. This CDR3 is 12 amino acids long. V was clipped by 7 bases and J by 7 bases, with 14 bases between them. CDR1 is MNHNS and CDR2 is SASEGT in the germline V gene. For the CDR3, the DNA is TGTGCCAGCAATGGCCACAAGCAAGAGCAGTACTTC. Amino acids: CASNGHKQEQYF.

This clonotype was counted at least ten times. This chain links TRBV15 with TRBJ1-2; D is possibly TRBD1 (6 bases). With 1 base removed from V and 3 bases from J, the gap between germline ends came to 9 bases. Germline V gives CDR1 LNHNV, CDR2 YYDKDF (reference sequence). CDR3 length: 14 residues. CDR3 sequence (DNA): TGTGCCACCAGCAGAGCACAGGGTGACTATGGCTACACCTTC. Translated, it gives CATSRAQGDYGYTF.